These T cell receptor beta chains were read from a single sample in a study of blood T cell repertoires in COVID-19. The repertoire was sequenced with immunoSEQ multiplex PCR; TCRdb's copy has only in-frame clones and lacks some. Of 200,000 to 300,000 clones listed, just under 85% are singletons. Sequencing was performed on peripheral blood. These receptor sequences come from a woman of 80 years or more with acute or convalescent COVID-19. CDR3s leave out the opening cysteine and the closing phenylalanine or tryptophan. Fields, in order: J gene, V gene, clone size, CDR3 protein. Not all rows give a size; the values are once, few, many and, for expanded clones, a class.

TRBJ2-2 TRBV28 few ASSETGTGNGELF
TRBJ2-7 TRBV7-6 once ASSLESGGAYEQY
TRBJ1-1 TRBV19 NA ASRIRDTGNTEAF
TRBJ1-2 TRBV7-2 NA ASSLDRRGHT
TRBJ1-6 TRBV11-1 NA ASSFPTGNNSPLH
TRBJ1-2 TRBV7-9 NA ASSFQGGPNYGYT
TRBJ2-1 TRBV7-2 NA ASSPRTPDEQF
TRBJ1-2 TRBV9 NA ASSDQGALGYT
TRBJ2-7 TRBV7-2 NA ASSLGTGRYEQY
TRBJ2-7 TRBV7-6 NA ASSLGPSGGNEQY
TRBJ2-3 TRBV5-1 NA ASSPTSTTDTQY
TRBJ1-1 TRBV12-3/TRBV12-4 NA ASSIETEAF
TRBJ2-7 TRBV5-1 NA ASRETGGLSYEQY
TRBJ2-2 TRBV20-1 NA SAPTAGELF
TRBJ1-6 TRBV11-2 NA ASSLVRSGSGSPLH
TRBJ1-2 TRBV5-1 few ASSYDRPPIDYGYT
TRBJ2-3 TRBV5-6 NA ASSLYRGGTDTQY
TRBJ1-1 TRBV3-1/TRBV3-2 NA ASSQVGTNTEAF
TRBJ1-6 TRBV7-9 NA ASSLMDRDNSPLH
TRBJ1-6 TRBV7-8 NA ASSFQDRANSPLH
TRBJ2-1 TRBV7-3 NA ASSLTSGTGGGNEQF
TRBJ2-2 TRBV4-3 few ASSQDHLLAGGSTGELF
TRBJ2-1 TRBV27 NA ASSLLGTGGEQF
TRBJ2-5 TRBV3-1/TRBV3-2 once ASSQDGTGSRETQY
TRBJ2-4 TRBV18 NA ASSPSGNTDIQY
TRBJ1-2 TRBV5-1 once ASSLGTSYGYT
TRBJ1-1 TRBV2 NA ASDRSMNTEAF
TRBJ1-1 TRBV12-3/TRBV12-4 NA ASSYTGNTEAF
TRBJ1-1 TRBV5-8 NA ASSLDRGGSNPAF
TRBJ1-2 TRBV27 NA ASSPRMPQGYNYGYT
TRBJ1-3 TRBV27 NA ASSLTTGAGNTIY
TRBJ2-3 TRBV9 once ASSRDTSTDTQY
TRBJ1-5 TRBV27 NA ASSPSGNNQPQH
TRBJ2-1 TRBV25-1 NA ASSQFGQGVRNEQF
TRBJ2-3 TRBV7-3 NA ASSTDWSDTQY
TRBJ1-2 TRBV28 NA ASGFLLGQGESGYT
TRBJ1-6 TRBV12-3/TRBV12-4 NA ASTGTNSSPLH
TRBJ2-7 TRBV7-2 NA ASSLGRDYEQY
TRBJ2-7 TRBV30 NA ASRLAGVYYEQY
TRBJ2-5 TRBV11-3 NA ASSLGAKETQY
TRBJ2-5 TRBV2 NA ASSFFGTGGGETQY
TRBJ2-7 TRBV4-2 NA ASSQRTGTYEQY
TRBJ1-1 TRBV6-5 NA ASHPRGANTEAF
TRBJ2-2 TRBV6-6 NA ASSYPNRDTGELF
TRBJ1-5 TRBV24-1 NA ATSDLGTDNNQPQH
TRBJ1-5 TRBV27 NA ASSPGQSSNQPQH
TRBJ1-3 TRBV4-1 NA ASSHDDGAGFFGSGNTIY
TRBJ1-5 TRBV19 once ASSIRDRSNQPQH
TRBJ2-7 TRBV5-6 NA ASSLGTVAYEQY
TRBJ1-4 TRBV7-3 NA ASSLTRGGHSNEKLF
TRBJ2-1 TRBV18 few ASSPLDRSMGNEQF
TRBJ1-1 TRBV28 NA ASRATEINTEAF
TRBJ2-1 TRBV12-3/TRBV12-4 NA ASSFAGNEQF
TRBJ2-7 TRBV7-2 NA ASSYNSQGTYEQY
TRBJ2-1 TRBV19 NA ASSDQTGKEYNEQF
TRBJ1-1 TRBV7-8 NA ASSLDYGEAF
TRBJ1-5 TRBV12-3/TRBV12-4 NA ASRDTYQPQH
TRBJ2-7 TRBV6-2/TRBV6-3 few ASSSWTSGSYEQY
TRBJ2-5 TRBV2 NA ASSVSMGLAAETQY